One sample yielded the 21 T cell receptor beta chains listed below, sequenced in a study of blood T cells in healthy people across ages. Using a J-beta primer mix together with a sample-barcoded 5' primer, a second PCR was run for roughly 6 to 12 cycles. TCRdb processed the 5' RACE reads anew with MiXCR; each CDR3 protein has one entry. The sample yields about 780,000 distinct CDR3 sequences, about 45% seen once. The sequenced sample was blood. These receptor sequences come from an older man in good health.

This clonotype appeared a few times. The chain uses TRBV21-1 and TRBJ2-3. TRBV21-1 is shown as a pseudogene. There are 14 residues in the CDR3. The CDR3 DNA reads TGTGCCAGCAGCAATGCATCTATAGGCGATACGCAGTATTTT. Its protein is CASSNASIGDTQYF.

The chain is built from TRBV5-1 and TRBJ2-3, with D possibly TRBD2 on 6 matching bases. V was trimmed by 4 bases and J by 11 bases, leaving 20 bases between them. The germline gives CDR1 SGHRS, CDR2 YFSETQ. CDR3 size: 14 residues. CDR3 region: CASSPSGGGGLQYF. CDR3 sequence (DNA): TGCGCCAGCAGCCCGTCCGGGGGAGGCGGCCTGCAGTATTTT.

This chain connects TRBV24-1 to TRBJ2-3, with no clear D. Trimming cost V 4 bases and J 0 bases, with 10 bases left between them. The CDR3 has 15 amino acids. The V gene's germline CDR1 is KGHDR and CDR2 SFDVKD. CDR3 sequence: CATSETDRSTDTQYF. Written as DNA, the CDR3 is TGTGCCACCAGTGAAACAGACCGTAGCACAGATACGCAGTATTTT.

V is TRBV27 and J is TRBJ1-2; 7 nucleotides line up with TRBD1. Germline V gives CDR1 MNHEY, CDR2 SMNVEV (reference sequence). The CDR3 consists of 15 residues. V lost 6 bases, J lost 2 bases, and 9 bases stayed unmatched. Here the CDR3 DNA reads TGTGCCAGCAGCTCAATACAGACAGGGAACTATGGCTACACCTTC. Protein product: CASSSIQTGNYGYTF.

The chain uses TRBV5-1 and TRBJ2-3; 11 positions match TRBD2. CDR3 length: 17 amino acids. V was pared by 1 base and J by 0 bases, with 4 bases of the junction left unmatched. Germline V gives CDR1 SGHRS, CDR2 YFSETQ. The CDR3 nucleotides read TGCGCCAGCAGCTTGAATCCTAGCGGGGGGAGCACAGATACGCAGTATTTT. Protein: CASSLNPSGGSTDTQYF.

Points on this clonotype: The junction differs from germline at one of its ends, possibly a read error. The chain combines TRBV7-2 with TRBJ2-1; D is perhaps TRBD2 (5 bases). The CDR3 runs to 15 residues. Germline values: CDR1 SGHTA, CDR2 FQGNSA. CDR3 DNA sequence: TGTGCCAGCAACTTAGCGTTCGGGACCTACAATGAGCAGTTCTTC. Translated, it gives CASNLAFGTYNEQFF.

This clonotype was counted ten times or more. The rearrangement links TRBV28 to TRBJ1-6; 7 bases line up with TRBD1. V was clipped by 4 bases and J by 11 bases; unmatched bases: 11. The CDR3 is 15 amino acids. Germline lookup yields CDR1 MDHEN and CDR2 SYDVKM. The CDR3 loop is CASSSPGGLQTPLHF. The CDR3 DNA sequence: TGTGCCAGCAGTTCACCAGGGGGTCTTCAGACACCCCTCCACTTT. Drawing the rest from reference TRBV28 and TRBJ1-6, the complete variable domain is DVKVTQSSRYLVKRTGEKVFLECVQDMDHENMFWYRQDPGLGLRLIYFSYDVKMKEKGDIPEGYSVSREKKERFSLILESASTNQTSMYLCASSSPGGLQTPLHFGNGTRLTVT.

This chain joins TRBV6-1 and TRBJ2-4, with D perhaps matching TRBD1 (7 bases). The J call is in doubt because the DNA end fits TRBJ2-7 better. CDR3 length: 13 amino acids. Germline CDR1 reads MNHNS; CDR2 reads SASEGT. This CDR3 is CASGGTATYEQYF. The CDR3 nucleotides read TGTGCCAGCGGCGGGACAGCCACCTACGAGCAGTACTTC.

This clonotype occurred a few times. The DNA of the CDR3 is TGTGCCAGCAGCTTAATCCGGGGGGCCTCCTACGAGCAGTACTTC. Protein product: CASSLIRGASYEQYF. The chain combines TRBV7-2 with TRBJ2-7; tentatively, D is TRBD2 (7 bases). Per germline, CDR1 SGHTA and CDR2 FQGNSA. Trimming removed 2 bases from V and 0 bases from J, with 11 bases in between. The CDR3 consists of 15 residues.

V is TRBV4-2 and J is TRBJ2-2, with D uncertain. From germline, CDR1 is LGHNA and CDR2 YNFKEQ. Trimming removed 6 bases from V and 0 bases from J, with 5 bases in between. This CDR3 has 13 amino acids. CDR3 protein: CASRRPNTGELFF. CDR3 bases: TGTGCCAGCAGGCGGCCGAACACCGGGGAGCTGTTTTTT.

The CDR3 region is CATSDYRGASDTQYF. The CDR3 DNA reads as TGTGCCACCAGTGATTACAGGGGCGCCTCAGATACGCAGTATTTT. The rearrangement joins TRBV24-1 to TRBJ2-3, with 7 bases fitting TRBD1. Trimming removed 2 bases from V and 4 bases from J; junction bases left unmatched: 5. Germline V gene data show CDR1 as KGHDR and CDR2 as SFDVKD. The length of the CDR3 is 15 residues.

In its sample, this clonotype was seen many times. The chain carries TRBV29-1 and TRBJ2-7, with 12 bases identical to TRBD1. After removal of 3 bases from V and 6 bases from J, the junction contained 3 bases not matched to a gene. This CDR3 comprises 13 residues. Germline V gives CDR1 SQVTM, CDR2 ANQGSEA. This chain's CDR3 is CSVDMGQGAEQYF. For the CDR3, the DNA is TGCAGCGTTGATATGGGACAGGGGGCCGAGCAGTACTTC.

This clonotype has more than one count but fewer than ten. The chain couples TRBV28 to TRBJ2-4, with TRBD2 matching over 12 bases. The CDR3 is 16 residues long. Per the germline V gene, CDR1 is MDHEN and CDR2 is SYDVKM. Trimming took 1 base from V and 9 from J; bases not matched to a gene: 7. The CDR3 coding sequence is TGTGCCAGCAGTTTATTGACTAGCGGGAGAGGGAGCATTCAGTACTTC. This encodes CASSLLTSGRGSIQYF. The whole variable domain, remainder taken from reference TRBV28 and TRBJ2-4, is DVKVTQSSRYLVKRTGEKVFLECVQDMDHENMFWYRQDPGLGLRLIYFSYDVKMKEKGDIPEGYSVSREKKERFSLILESASTNQTSMYLCASSLLTSGRGSIQYFGAGTRLSVL.

This clonotype turned up a few times. This chain connects TRBV12-3 or TRBV12-4 to TRBJ1-2, with 11 bases fitting TRBD1. The CDR3 loop spans 15 amino acids. Trimming removed 5 bases from V and 7 bases from J; junction bases left unmatched: 9. The CDR3 DNA sequence: TGTGCCAGCAGTCCGGGGACAGGGGGGTACGCTGGCTACACCTTC. As protein: CASSPGTGGYAGYTF.

This rearrangement joins TRBV7-2 to TRBJ1-4; D is possibly TRBD1 (5 bases). Germline V gives CDR1 SGHTA, CDR2 FQGNSA. The CDR3 consists of 15 residues. The ends were cut back, 3 bases at V and 10 bases at J, with 18 bases in the middle. The CDR3 DNA is TGTGCCAGCAGCTTTTTAACCCAGGGCAACGGAAAACTGTTTTTT. Protein: CASSFLTQGNGKLFF. The whole variable domain, filled in from reference TRBV7-2 and TRBJ1-4, reads GAGVSQSPSNKVTEKGKDVELRCDPISGHTALYWYRQSLGQGLEFLIYFQGNSAPDKSGLPSDRFSAERTGGSVSTLTIQRTQQEDSAVYLCASSFLTQGNGKLFFGSGTQLSVL.

The V call is TRBV20-1, the J call TRBJ2-5; 9 nucleotides align to TRBD1. V lost 0 bases to trimming and J lost 4 bases; unmatched junction nucleotides: 3. This CDR3 is 14 amino acids long. The germline V gene encodes CDR1 DFQATT and CDR2 SNEGSKA (reference sequence). Here the CDR3 reads CSAREGTGLETQYF. In DNA form, the CDR3 reads TGCAGTGCTAGAGAGGGGACAGGGCTAGAGACCCAGTACTTC.

The gene calls are TRBV6-2 or TRBV6-3 and TRBJ1-5; 7 nucleotides match TRBD1. The CDR3 runs 14 residues. V shed 7 bases, J shed 5 bases, and the junction held 8 bases outside the gene matches. Germline CDR1 reads MNHEY; CDR2 reads SVGEGT. The CDR3 sequence is CASTLQGQDQPQHF. DNA of the CDR3: TGTGCCAGCACGCTACAGGGGCAGGATCAGCCCCAGCATTTT.

The gene calls are TRBV27 and TRBJ2-5; 9 nucleotides match TRBD1. Germline-derived CDR1 and CDR2 are MNHEY and SMNVEV (reference sequence). V lost 5 bases to trimming and J lost 5 bases; unmatched junction nucleotides: 9. The length of the CDR3 is 15 residues. CDR3 protein: CASSPHRGLGETQYF. The CDR3 bases are TGTGCCAGCAGTCCGCACAGGGGGCTCGGGGAGACCCAGTACTTC.

This clonotype showed up just a few times. The chain is built from TRBV12-3 or TRBV12-4 and TRBJ2-2, with D perhaps being TRBD1 or TRBD2 (5 bases each). Between the trimmed V and J ends, which lost 5 bases and 6 bases, there was a span of 25 bases. The CDR3 sequence is 18 residues long. The CDR3 sequence: CASSPNRGARGVSGELFF. The CDR3 nucleotides read TGTGCCAGCAGTCCGAACCGGGGCGCCCGTGGCGTATCCGGGGAGCTGTTTTTT.

This clonotype occurred many times. V is TRBV5-1 and J is TRBJ2-1; maybe TRBD1 (6 bases). This CDR3 is built from 13 residues. Germline V gene sequence: CDR1 SGHRS, CDR2 YFSETQ. The V end lost 2 bases, the J end lost 4 bases, and 7 bases lay between the germline ends. CDR3 residues: CASSFGQYNEQFF. The CDR3 DNA follows: TGCGCCAGCAGCTTCGGACAGTACAATGAGCAGTTCTTC.

CDR3 sequence: CASSPKGYTGELFF. The CDR3 DNA follows: TGTGCCAGCAGCCCCAAGGGTTACACCGGGGAGCTGTTTTTT. The chain combines TRBV7-3 with TRBJ2-2; no clear D. V lost 5 bases to trimming and J lost 3 bases, with 10 bases between them. Germline CDR1 and CDR2: SGHTA and FQGTGA. CDR3 size: 14 residues.